This T cell receptor (beta chain) was sequenced in a study of T cell responses to AZD1222 COVID-19 vaccine. General study findings and limits: Repertoire sampling occurred only after the peak T cell response. Among vaccine-associated CD4 TCRs, coverage spanned spike, with dominance at 160-218 and 743-854.

The CDR3 covers 15 residues. The germline gives CDR1 SGHRS, CDR2 YFSETQ. V was clipped by 2 bases and J by 1 base, with 13 bases between them. In regard to this clone: The antigen is unknown.

This table comes from immunoSEQ multiplex PCR, and its TCRdb copy is limited to in-frame clones, with some not included. The sample lists 120,000 to 150,000 clones, 70% to 90% seen once, with under 5.5% in the top ten. The TCR was taken from an adult who received the MenACWY meningococcal vaccine as a control. This material consisted of peripheral blood, taken 28 days after the second dose of the MenACWY control vaccine. This sequence joins TRBV5-1 and TRBJ2-7; D is perhaps TRBD1 (6 bases). The DNA of the CDR3 is TGCGCCAGCAGCTTAAGCCGGGACACTTCCTACGAGCAGTACTTC. Its translation: CASSLSRDTSYEQYF. Together with reference TRBV5-1 and TRBJ2-7, the CDR3 gives the full variable domain: KAGVTQTPRYLIKTRGQQVTLSCSPISGHRSVSWYQQTPGQGLQFLFEYFSETQRNKGNFPGRFSGRQFSNSRSEMNVSTLELGDSALYLCASSLSRDTSYEQYFGPGTRLTVT.